This note documents a single T cell receptor beta chain sequence. Assay used: immunoSEQ multiplex PCR; TCRdb lists only in-frame clones, some missing. This table holds roughly 90,000 clones, 85% found once. The data stem from a study of blood T cell repertoires in COVID-19. Trimming stripped 2 bases from V and 6 bases from J, with 8 bases between. This CDR3 comprises 11 residues. Germline V gives CDR1 GTSNPN, CDR2 SVGIG (reference sequence). Sequencing was carried out using peripheral blood. This clonotype was obtained from a man aged 45 to 65 with acute or convalescent COVID-19. The chain couples TRBV30 to TRBJ2-7; D remains ambiguous. The chain's CDR3 is CAWSPYGEQYF. The CDR3, as DNA: TGTGCCTGGAGTCCGTACGGCGAGCAGTACTTC.